What follows are 5 T cell receptor beta chains derived from one specimen sequenced in a study of CD8 T cells in Susac syndrome. The RNA input was roughly 0.5 to 1 ug, and it was reverse transcribed with random hexamers. TCRdb used MiXCR to reprocess the immunoSEQ multiplex PCR reads, holding one entry per CDR3 protein. The table records about 84,000 distinct CDR3 sequences, approximately 96% of them present only once. Material for sequencing was CD8+ T cells from PBMCs. These receptors came from a human donor with Susac syndrome.

This chain joins TRBV9 and TRBJ2-5; TRBD2 agrees at 7 bases. The germline gives CDR1 SGDLS, CDR2 YYNGEE. V gave up 0 bases and J gave up 5 bases; unmatched junction bases: 7. This CDR3 spans 15 amino acids. The CDR3: CASSVAGQGGETQYF. DNA for the CDR3: TGTGCCAGCAGCGTAGCGGGTCAGGGAGGGGAGACCCAGTACTTC.

The gene calls are TRBV12-3 or TRBV12-4 and TRBJ2-3, with 9 bases identical to TRBD1. The trim removed 4 bases at V and 4 bases at J, leaving 6 bases unmatched. The length of the CDR3 is 15 residues. The CDR3 DNA is TGTGCCAGCAGTTCCCCGGGACAGGGCTCAGATACGCAGTATTTT. It yields the protein CASSSPGQGSDTQYF.

The chain links TRBV9 to TRBJ2-1; 9 nucleotides align to TRBD2. The V segment lost 4 bases and the J segment 7 bases; nucleotides outside the gene matches: 9. Per the germline V gene, CDR1 is SGDLS and CDR2 is YYNGEE. The CDR3 spans 15 residues. The CDR3 here is CASSPAGLAPNEQFF. The CDR3 DNA sequence: TGTGCCAGCAGCCCAGCAGGACTAGCGCCTAATGAGCAGTTCTTC.

The chain combines TRBV20-1 with TRBJ2-7, with D uncertain. Germline CDR1 is DFQATT and CDR2 is SNEGSKA (reference sequence). Trimming took off 0 bases at V and 10 bases at J, with 13 bases between the two ends. This CDR3 is 12 amino acids long. The CDR3 bases are TGCAGTGCTAGAGACACCTCTACGACCCAGTACGTC. As protein: CSARDTSTTQYV.

This clonotype was seen once. The chain carries TRBV3-1 and TRBJ2-3; 7 bases align to TRBD1. There are 17 residues in the CDR3. Trimming at V came to 3 bases and at J to 1 base, leaving 10 bases not matched to a gene. Germline CDR1 and CDR2: LGHDT and YNNKEL (reference sequence). The CDR3 is CASSQRPQGFGTDTQYF. The CDR3 DNA follows: TGTGCCAGCAGCCAGAGACCACAGGGGTTTGGCACAGATACGCAGTATTTT.